These T cell receptor beta chains were read from a single sample in a study of blood T cell repertoires in COVID-19. The table came from immunoSEQ multiplex PCR; TCRdb's copy has only in-frame clones and leaves some out. Of about 61,000 clones in the sample, roughly 90% were seen once. Sequenced sample: peripheral blood. The receptors here all came from a woman aged 45-65 years with active or convalescent COVID-19. The CDR3 runs from the conserved cysteine through the conserved F or W.

CDR3: CASWPNTEAFF
V: TRBV5-8
J: TRBJ1-1

CDR3: CASSSRRRMNTEAFF
V: TRBV19
J: TRBJ1-1

CDR3: CASSGIRRRTGTGDSSNQPQHF
V: TRBV2
J: TRBJ1-5

CDR3: CASSQVRGFVETQYF
V: TRBV3-1/TRBV3-2
J: TRBJ2-5

CDR3: CASSPQGLAGINEQFF
V: TRBV7-3
J: TRBJ2-1

CDR3: CASSPSDSPNEKLFF
V: TRBV18
J: TRBJ1-4

CDR3: CASSLLQDLNTEAFF
V: TRBV6-2/TRBV6-3
J: TRBJ1-1

CDR3: CANPSGSFRYTGELFF
V: TRBV10-1
J: TRBJ2-2

CDR3: CASRVSGSSYNEQFF
V: TRBV5-4
J: TRBJ2-1

CDR3: CASSSGGSPQHF
V: TRBV9
J: TRBJ1-5

CDR3: CASRRAGELWENIQYF
V: TRBV19
J: TRBJ2-4

CDR3: CASSSATGPTEAFF
V: TRBV11-2
J: TRBJ1-1

CDR3: CSAPDTGGYTF
V: TRBV20-1
J: TRBJ1-2

CDR3: CASSQLSGSNTEAFF
V: TRBV4-2
J: TRBJ1-1

CDR3: CASSSWGLQETQYF
V: TRBV7-3
J: TRBJ2-5

CDR3: CASSRQGPPWYF
V: TRBV6-6
J: TRBJ2-5

CDR3: CAISEREWNEKLFF
V: TRBV10-3
J: TRBJ1-4

CDR3: CAWRMTGVYEQYF
V: TRBV30
J: TRBJ2-7

CDR3: CASSYLTGNTIYF
V: TRBV6-2/TRBV6-3
J: TRBJ1-3

CDR3: CASSRQTANTGELFF
V: TRBV7-9
J: TRBJ2-2

CDR3: CAWSGLSGSYNEQFF
V: TRBV30
J: TRBJ2-1

CDR3: CAWSKSGASTDTQYF
V: TRBV30
J: TRBJ2-3

CDR3: CASSEAAGGWTEAFF
V: TRBV6-1
J: TRBJ1-1

CDR3: CASSQQRGQGLIGYTF
V: TRBV4-2
J: TRBJ1-2

CDR3: CSVPGGHADTQYF
V: TRBV29-1
J: TRBJ2-3

CDR3: CASSESGQGEGSNQPQHF
V: TRBV25-1
J: TRBJ1-5

CDR3: CAISDQTSSEQYF
V: TRBV10-3
J: TRBJ2-7

CDR3: CASSPGQGVGFYEQYF
V: TRBV27
J: TRBJ2-7

CDR3: CASSLGRHELFF
V: TRBV11-3
J: TRBJ2-2

CDR3: CASSLELLVAEAFF
V: TRBV11-1
J: TRBJ1-1

CDR3: CAISENGQGGYGYTF
V: TRBV10-3
J: TRBJ1-2

CDR3: CASSAPDSSDPATNEKLFF
V: TRBV2
J: TRBJ1-4

CDR3: CASSYVQGNQPQHF
V: TRBV6-2/TRBV6-3
J: TRBJ1-5

CDR3: CATSDLPGTEVYEQYF
V: TRBV24-1
J: TRBJ2-7

CDR3: CASSVGAGSSYEQYF
V: TRBV9
J: TRBJ2-7

CDR3: CASSKPPRSYGYTF
V: TRBV28
J: TRBJ1-2

CDR3: CASSLGEVEGSGNTIYF
V: TRBV5-1
J: TRBJ1-3

CDR3: CASSSQAIFSGNTIYF
V: TRBV19
J: TRBJ1-3

CDR3: CASSLSGVSYNEQFF
V: TRBV7-8
J: TRBJ2-1

CDR3: CATLWGGNGYTF
V: TRBV19
J: TRBJ1-2

CDR3: CASSSGKGLGYGYTF
V: TRBV7-2
J: TRBJ1-2

CDR3: CASSVRGLGPYNEQFF
V: TRBV6-1
J: TRBJ2-1

CDR3: CASSPKGDYGYTF
V: TRBV18
J: TRBJ1-2

CDR3: CASRLSGYAEQFF
V: TRBV2
J: TRBJ2-1

CDR3: CASSLVDLIQGEAFF
V: TRBV7-9
J: TRBJ1-1

CDR3: CASSVGGTGPLNYGYTF
V: TRBV9
J: TRBJ1-2

CDR3: CASSETNPYEQYF
V: TRBV2
J: TRBJ2-7

CDR3: CASSQDRGTGNTIYF
V: TRBV3-1/TRBV3-2
J: TRBJ1-3

CDR3: CASSQFLAGELFF
V: TRBV3-1/TRBV3-2
J: TRBJ2-2

CDR3: CASSPFRQGASMNTEAFF
V: TRBV6-2/TRBV6-3
J: TRBJ1-1

CDR3: CASSSTPLTSGKRNEQFF
V: TRBV7-6
J: TRBJ2-1

CDR3: CAWRRLAGTYEQYF
V: TRBV30
J: TRBJ2-7

CDR3: CSVEGTDSLYGYTF
V: TRBV29-1
J: TRBJ1-2